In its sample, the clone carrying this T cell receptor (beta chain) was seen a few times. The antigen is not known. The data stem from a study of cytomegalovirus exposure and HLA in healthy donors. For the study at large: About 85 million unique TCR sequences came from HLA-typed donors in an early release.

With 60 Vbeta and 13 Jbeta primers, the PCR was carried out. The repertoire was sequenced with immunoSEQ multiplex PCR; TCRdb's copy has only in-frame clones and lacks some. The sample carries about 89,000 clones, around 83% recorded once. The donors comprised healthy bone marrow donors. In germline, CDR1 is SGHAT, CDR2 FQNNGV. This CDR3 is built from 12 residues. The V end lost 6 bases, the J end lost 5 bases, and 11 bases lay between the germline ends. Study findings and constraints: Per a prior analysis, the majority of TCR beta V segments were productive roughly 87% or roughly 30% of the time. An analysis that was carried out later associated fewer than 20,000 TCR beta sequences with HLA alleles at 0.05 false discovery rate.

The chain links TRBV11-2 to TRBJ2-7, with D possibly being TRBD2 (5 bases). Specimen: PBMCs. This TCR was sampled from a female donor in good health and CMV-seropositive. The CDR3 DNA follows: TGTGCCAGCAGGTCGGACGGGAACGAGCAGTACTTC. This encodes CASRSDGNEQYF.